A few counts support the clone carrying this T cell receptor (beta chain). The sample comes from a study of T cells after yellow fever vaccination. Trimming cost V 2 bases and J 3 bases, with 17 bases left between them. Per germline, CDR1 SGHRS and CDR2 YFSETQ. This CDR3 contains 16 residues. TCRdb ran MiXCR on the 5' RACE reads and lists one entry per CDR3 protein. The sample has 250,000 to 400,000 distinct CDR3 sequences, roughly 4.3% seen once. V and J are TRBV5-1 and TRBJ1-1; the D gene is possibly TRBD1 (5 bases). The receptor comes from a man between 18 and 29 years old who received the YFV17D yellow fever vaccine. Sequenced here: PBMCs, sampled 15 days after the yellow fever booster vaccination. CDR3 coding DNA: TGCGCCAGCAGCTTTGAAGGATCCGGGGACCACACTGAAGCTTTCTTT. Its translation is CASSFEGSGDHTEAFF. Together with reference TRBV5-1 and TRBJ1-1, the CDR3 gives the full variable domain: KAGVTQTPRYLIKTRGQQVTLSCSPISGHRSVSWYQQTPGQGLQFLFEYFSETQRNKGNFPGRFSGRQFSNSRSEMNVSTLELGDSALYLCASSFEGSGDHTEAFFGQGTRLTVV.